Below are 9 T cell receptor beta chains sequenced from a single sample in a study of blood T cell repertoires in COVID-19. Method: immunoSEQ multiplex PCR; TCRdb's copy keeps in-frame clones and lacks some. Of 77,000 or so clones in the sample, about three quarters were seen once. Sequencing was performed on peripheral blood. Receptors originate from a woman aged 80 or over with active or convalescent COVID-19.

This chain joins TRBV7-2 and TRBJ2-5, with D possibly matching TRBD1 (5 bases). V dropped 5 bases and J dropped 0 bases, with 13 bases sitting between them. The CDR3 runs 15 residues. Germline lookup yields CDR1 SGHTA and CDR2 FQGNSA. The CDR3, as DNA: TGTGCCAGCAGCCCACAGACAGACCACCAAGAGACCCAGTACTTC. It encodes CASSPQTDHQETQYF.

This clone was counted a few times. The rearrangement links TRBV28 to TRBJ1-5; D might be TRBD1 (5 bases). Trimming shortened V by 6 bases and J by 3 bases, and 15 bases separated the two germline ends. CDR1 and CDR2 (germline): MDHEN, SYDVKM. This CDR3 comprises 15 residues. CDR3 region: CASRRTGGPNQPQHF. CDR3 bases: TGTGCCAGCAGACGAACGGGGGGACCCAATCAGCCCCAGCATTTT.

The chain couples TRBV7-2 to TRBJ1-4; perhaps TRBD1 as D (6 bases). Germline-derived CDR1 and CDR2 are SGHTA and FQGNSA. Deletions cut 2 bases from V and 5 bases from J, with 12 bases between. The CDR3 covers 15 residues. The CDR3 spells CASSLSRGPNEKLFF. The CDR3 nucleotides read TGTGCCAGCAGCTTATCCAGGGGTCCCAATGAAAAACTGTTTTTT.

The chain links TRBV5-8 to TRBJ2-3, with a possible D match to TRBD1 (7 bases). This CDR3 contains 15 residues. CDR1 is SGHTS and CDR2 is YDEGEE in the germline V gene. V was trimmed by 3 bases and J by 3 bases, leaving 14 bases between them. The CDR3 spells CASSSRGEATDTQYF. The CDR3 DNA follows: TGTGCCAGCAGCTCCAGGGGGGAGGCGACAGATACGCAGTATTTT.

CDR3 region: CASSNRGNNSPLHF. DNA of the CDR3: TGTGCCAGCTCGAACAGGGGTAATAATTCACCCCTCCACTTT. The chain uses TRBV27 and TRBJ1-6, with 7 bases matching TRBD1. Trimming removed 8 bases from V and 5 bases from J; junction bases left unmatched: 6. The CDR3 has 14 residues. CDR1 and CDR2 from the germline V gene are MNHEY and SMNVEV (reference sequence).

The V and J genes are TRBV27 and TRBJ2-5; 13 positions match TRBD2. The CDR3 is made up of 16 amino acids. Germline CDR1 and CDR2: MNHEY and SMNVEV (reference sequence). V lost 6 bases, J lost 9 bases, and 13 bases stayed unmatched. The CDR3 loop reads CASSRGGLAGLVSQYF. DNA for the CDR3: TGTGCCAGCAGCCGTGGGGGACTAGCGGGGCTTGTGTCCCAGTACTTC.

V and J are TRBV9 and TRBJ1-6; D gene unclear. Germline values: CDR1 SGDLS, CDR2 YYNGEE. Trimming took off 4 bases at V and 0 bases at J, with 14 bases between the two ends. There are 17 residues in the CDR3. The CDR3 DNA follows: TGTGCCAGCAGCCCTTACGAAGGGAGCTCCTATAATTCACCCCTCCACTTT. This sequence encodes CASSPYEGSSYNSPLHF.

J is TRBJ1-5 and V is TRBV30, with 7 bases aligning to TRBD1. Trimming took 2 bases from V and 2 from J; bases not matched to a gene: 12. The V gene's germline CDR1 is GTSNPN and CDR2 SVGIG (reference sequence). This CDR3 spans 17 amino acids. CDR3 DNA: TGTGCCTGGAGTCCCAAGAGGGACAGTCAAGGCAATCAGCCCCAGCATTTT. It specifies CAWSPKRDSQGNQPQHF.

This chain links TRBV4-1 with TRBJ1-2; D gene uncertain. The V gene's germline CDR1 is MGHRA and CDR2 YSYEKL. The V gene lost 1 base and the J gene lost 0 bases, with 6 bases spanning the gap. This CDR3 comprises 14 residues. CDR3 nucleotide sequence: TGCGCCAGCAGCCAAGTTAGAGCTAACTATGGCTACACCTTC. It specifies CASSQVRANYGYTF.